The present T cell receptor (beta chain) was sequenced within a study of T-cell reconstitution after alpha-beta-depleted transplantation in children. With 6 bases clipped from V and 0 bases from J, the junction kept 13 bases outside the gene matches. The CDR3 contains 18 residues. Germline lookup yields CDR1 LGHNT and CDR2 FRNRAP. TCRbeta library preparation incorporated unique molecular identifiers. A single record per CDR3 protein comes from TCRdb applying MiXCR to the PCR reads. Here the sample spans over 200,000 distinct CDR3 sequences, around 9.5% being singletons. This clonotype was counted many times.

This chain joins TRBV12-5 and TRBJ2-2; 7 nucleotides line up with TRBD1. This TCR was recovered from a human donor who donated a stem cell graft to a child with acute lymphoblastic leukemia. The source material was PBMCs from the stem cell graft donor, sampled from the stem cell graft. DNA for the CDR3: TGTGCTAGTGGGGTAAGACAGGGTAGCGAGACGAACACCGGGGAGCTGTTTTTT. Protein product: CASGVRQGSETNTGELFF.